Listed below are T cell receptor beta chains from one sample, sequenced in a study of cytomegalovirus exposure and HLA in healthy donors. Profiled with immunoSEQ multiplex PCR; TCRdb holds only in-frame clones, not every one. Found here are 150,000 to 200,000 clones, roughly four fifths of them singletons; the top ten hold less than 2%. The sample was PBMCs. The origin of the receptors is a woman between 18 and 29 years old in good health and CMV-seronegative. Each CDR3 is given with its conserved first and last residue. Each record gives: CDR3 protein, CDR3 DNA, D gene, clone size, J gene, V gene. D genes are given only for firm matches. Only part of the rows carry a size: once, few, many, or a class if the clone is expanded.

CDR3 protein: CASSFTGTRHNEQFF
CDR3 DNA: TGTGCCAGCAGCTTCACCGGGACTAGGCACAATGAGCAGTTCTTC
D gene: TRBD2
clone size: .
J gene: TRBJ2-1
V gene: TRBV5-8

CDR3 protein: CASSDGPQPQHF
CDR3 DNA: TGCGCCAGCAGTGACGGTCCTCAGCCCCAGCATTTT
D gene: .
clone size: .
J gene: TRBJ1-5
V gene: TRBV10-2

CDR3 protein: CASSYSGGQNEQFF
CDR3 DNA: TGTGCCAGCAGCTATAGCGGGGGGCAGAATGAGCAGTTCTTC
D gene: TRBD2
clone size: .
J gene: TRBJ2-1
V gene: TRBV7-8

CDR3 protein: CASSITGGDTQYF
CDR3 DNA: TGTGCCAGTAGTATAACAGGGGGAGATACGCAGTATTTT
D gene: TRBD1
clone size: .
J gene: TRBJ2-3
V gene: TRBV19

CDR3 protein: CASSLVAGNYGYTF
CDR3 DNA: TGCGCCAGCAGCTTGGTCGCGGGGAACTATGGCTACACCTTC
D gene: .
clone size: .
J gene: TRBJ1-2
V gene: TRBV5-1

CDR3 protein: CASSMWQGSVDTQYF
CDR3 DNA: TGTGCCAGTAGTATGTGGCAGGGTTCCGTAGATACGCAGTATTTT
D gene: .
clone size: .
J gene: TRBJ2-3
V gene: TRBV19

CDR3 protein: CASSPDRDQPQHF
CDR3 DNA: TGTGCCAGCAGCCCGGACAGGGACCAGCCCCAGCATTTT
D gene: TRBD1
clone size: .
J gene: TRBJ1-5
V gene: TRBV6-5

CDR3 protein: CASSSPRNHTGELFF
CDR3 DNA: TGTGCCAGCAGTTCGCCTAGAAATCACACCGGGGAGCTGTTTTTT
D gene: .
clone size: .
J gene: TRBJ2-2
V gene: TRBV28

CDR3 protein: CASSLGGGVTKNIQYF
CDR3 DNA: TGTGCCAGCAGCTTAGGGGGGGGCGTAACCAAAAACATTCAGTACTTC
D gene: .
clone size: .
J gene: TRBJ2-4
V gene: TRBV7-8

CDR3 protein: CASSAGQGWCYF
CDR3 DNA: TGTGCCAGCTCAGCAGGACAGGGATGGTGTTACTTC
D gene: TRBD1
clone size: .
J gene: TRBJ2-5
V gene: TRBV18

CDR3 protein: CASSLDRERRTQYF
CDR3 DNA: TGCGCCAGCAGCTTAGATAGGGAACGGAGGACGCAGTATTTT
D gene: .
clone size: .
J gene: TRBJ2-3
V gene: TRBV5-1

CDR3 protein: CASSRQTQTRYGYTF
CDR3 DNA: TGTGCCAGCAGCAGACAGACTCAAACGAGATATGGCTACACCTTC
D gene: .
clone size: .
J gene: TRBJ1-2
V gene: TRBV2

CDR3 protein: CASSTAGGLNTEAFF
CDR3 DNA: TGTGCCAGCAGTACCGCCGGAGGGCTGAACACTGAAGCTTTCTTT
D gene: .
clone size: once
J gene: TRBJ1-1
V gene: TRBV6-6

CDR3 protein: CASSYSDSYGYTF
CDR3 DNA: TGTGCCAGCAGTTATTCAGACAGCTATGGCTACACCTTC
D gene: .
clone size: .
J gene: TRBJ1-2
V gene: TRBV6-5

CDR3 protein: CASSEGGGYNEQFF
CDR3 DNA: TGCGCCAGCAGTGAAGGCGGGGGTTACAATGAGCAGTTCTTC
D gene: TRBD2
clone size: .
J gene: TRBJ2-1
V gene: TRBV5-1

CDR3 protein: CATSRDRVRGGGYTF
CDR3 DNA: TGTGCCACCAGCAGAGATCGGGTACGAGGGGGCGGCTACACCTTC
D gene: TRBD1
clone size: few
J gene: TRBJ1-2
V gene: TRBV15

CDR3 protein: CASSLDGRGRVEPQHF
CDR3 DNA: TGTGCCAGCAGCTTAGATGGCAGGGGTAGAGTGGAGCCCCAGCATTTT
D gene: .
clone size: .
J gene: TRBJ1-5
V gene: TRBV7-8

CDR3 protein: CASRLAGGRETQYF
CDR3 DNA: TGCGCCAGCCGACTAGCGGGAGGACGGGAGACCCAGTACTTC
D gene: TRBD2
clone size: .
J gene: TRBJ2-5
V gene: TRBV5-1

CDR3 protein: CASSISAGPYEQYF
CDR3 DNA: TGTGCCAGTAGTATAAGTGCGGGACCCTACGAGCAGTACTTC
D gene: .
clone size: .
J gene: TRBJ2-7
V gene: TRBV19

CDR3 protein: CASSRQNKETQYF
CDR3 DNA: TGCGCCAGCAGCCGCCAGAATAAAGAGACCCAGTACTTC
D gene: .
clone size: few
J gene: TRBJ2-5
V gene: TRBV4-1

CDR3 protein: CASNPLAENTGELFF
CDR3 DNA: TGTGCCAGCAACCCACTAGCGGAGAACACCGGGGAGCTGTTTTTT
D gene: TRBD2
clone size: .
J gene: TRBJ2-2
V gene: TRBV27

CDR3 protein: CASSRSSWDEQYF
CDR3 DNA: TGTGCCAGCTCCCGGAGCTCTTGGGACGAGCAGTACTTC
D gene: .
clone size: .
J gene: TRBJ2-7
V gene: TRBV18

CDR3 protein: CASRGGRAGELFF
CDR3 DNA: TGTGCCAGCAGGGGGGGGCGGGCCGGGGAGCTGTTTTTT
D gene: .
clone size: .
J gene: TRBJ2-2
V gene: TRBV2

CDR3 protein: CASSSLAWGNTGELFF
CDR3 DNA: TGCGCCAGCAGCTCACTAGCCTGGGGGAACACCGGGGAGCTGTTTTTT
D gene: .
clone size: once
J gene: TRBJ2-2
V gene: TRBV5-1